This entry describes one T cell receptor (beta chain). The data were taken from a study of blood T cell repertoires in COVID-19. On the study more broadly: Whether acute or convalescent, the COVID-19 samples came from the United States, Italy and Spain.

The length of the CDR3 is 11 residues. In germline, CDR1 is DFQATT, CDR2 SNEGSKA (reference sequence). V dropped 5 bases and J dropped 6 bases, with 10 bases sitting between them. The table came from immunoSEQ multiplex PCR; TCRdb's copy has only in-frame clones and leaves some out. The data show about 250,000 clones, about 79% seen once. This chain links TRBV20-1 with TRBJ1-2; D remains ambiguous. This clonotype was sampled from a man at least 80 years old with acute or convalescent COVID-19. The sample comprised peripheral blood. The CDR3 DNA reads TGCAGTGCTGGAGCCGGGAATGGCTACACCTTC. This sequence encodes CSAGAGNGYTF.